This TCR beta chain is drawn from a study of blood T cell repertoires in COVID-19. Whole-study context: The analysed material was cDNA or gDNA that came from T cells, B-cell-depleted T cells, or PBMCs.

The protocol was immunoSEQ multiplex PCR, while the TCRdb copy is restricted to in-frame clones and leaves out a portion. The sample lists 270,000 or so clones, 82% seen once, with roughly 3.1% in the top ten. This TCR was sampled from a woman between 18 and 29 years old with acute or convalescent COVID-19. Material for sequencing was peripheral blood.

As DNA, the CDR3 is TGTGCCAGCAGCCAAGATCACCCATACAGCTCCTACAATGAGCAGTTCTTC. It specifies CASSQDHPYSSYNEQFF. V is TRBV4-2 and J is TRBJ2-1; D gene uncertain. V was trimmed by 0 bases and J by 0 bases, leaving 12 bases between them. The CDR3 length is 17 residues. CDR1 LGHNA and CDR2 YNFKEQ come from the germline V gene.